Sequencing of this TCR beta chain was carried out in a study of T cell changes during pregnancy in multiple sclerosis. Sequencing was performed with immunoSEQ multiplex PCR; in TCRdb, only in-frame clones are kept and a portion is missing. This table has some 37,000 clones, around 90% appearing once. The CDR3 extends over 14 amino acids. The V gene's germline CDR1 is KGHSH and CDR2 LQKENI. J gave up 8 bases and V 7 bases, and 9 bases lay outside the gene matches. This receptor was identified in a female donor in good health, enrolled as a control in a pregnancy study. V gene TRBV18 combines with J gene TRBJ2-1, with TRBD1 matching 9 bases. This specimen was CD4+ T cells from peripheral blood mononuclear cells, taken after pregnancy. The CDR3 bases are TGTGCCAGCTTGCCGGGACAGGGCCGCGATGAGCAGTTCTTC. Translating gives CASLPGQGRDEQFF.